This TCR beta chain was documented in a study of T cell changes during pregnancy in multiple sclerosis (dated by TCRdb to the late 2010s). With respect to the entire study: The study looked at changes in the T cell repertoire across pregnancy in women with multiple sclerosis.

Trimming accounts for 8 bases at V and 5 bases at J, while the number of junction bases matched to no gene is 6. CDR1 and CDR2 (MNHEY, SMNVEV) derive from the germline V gene (reference sequence). The CDR3 runs 15 residues from the cysteine to the phenylalanine. CDR3 DNA only is kept here, 45 bases in frame from base 1. In the case of this clone: Its antigen remains unidentified. Base qualities are not provided; no much larger clone lies one nucleotide away.

Library preparation used the immunoSEQ multiplex PCR assay. TCRdb carries this immuneACCESS record with in-frame sequences only. Its versions omit some clonotypes, under half of them owing to an unresolved V gene in the studies checked, with the rest unexplained. The sample has roughly 69,000 clones on record, approximately 90% of them singletons. The ten top clones hold over 1.3% of the sample. The source is a female donor with multiple sclerosis, enrolled in a pregnancy study. The chain is assembled from TRBV27 and TRBJ2-1; 13 bases in the junction line up with TRBD2. The source material was peripheral blood, sampled after pregnancy. The nucleotide sequence reads TGTGCCAGCTGGATCGGGACTAGCGGGAACAATGAGCAGTTCTTC. It specifies CASWIGTSGNNEQFF.